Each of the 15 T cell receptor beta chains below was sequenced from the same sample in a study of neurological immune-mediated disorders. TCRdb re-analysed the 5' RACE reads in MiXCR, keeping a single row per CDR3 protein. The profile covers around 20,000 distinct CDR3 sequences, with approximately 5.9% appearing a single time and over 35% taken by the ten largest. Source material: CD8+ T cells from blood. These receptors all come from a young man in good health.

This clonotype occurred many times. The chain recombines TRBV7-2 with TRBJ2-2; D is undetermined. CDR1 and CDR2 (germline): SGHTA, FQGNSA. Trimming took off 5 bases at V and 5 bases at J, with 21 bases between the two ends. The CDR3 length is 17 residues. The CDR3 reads CASSPVKSGKKTGELFF. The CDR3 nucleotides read TGTGCCAGCAGCCCCGTTAAGTCGGGCAAGAAGACCGGGGAGCTGTTTTTT.

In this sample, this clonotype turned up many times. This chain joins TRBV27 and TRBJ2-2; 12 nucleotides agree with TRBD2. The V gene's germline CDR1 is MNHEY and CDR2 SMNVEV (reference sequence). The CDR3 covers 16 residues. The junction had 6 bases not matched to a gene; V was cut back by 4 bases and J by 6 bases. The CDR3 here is CASSWSSGGAAGELFF. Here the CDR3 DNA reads TGTGCCAGCAGTTGGTCTAGCGGGGGGGCGGCCGGGGAGCTGTTTTTT.

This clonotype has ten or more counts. The DNA for the CDR3 is TGCGCCAGCAGCCAGGCACAGGGCCACGAGCAGTACTTC. Its translation is CASSQAQGHEQYF. This rearrangement joins TRBV4-3 to TRBJ2-7; D possibly corresponds to TRBD1 (6 bases). Looked up from germline, CDR1 is LGHNA and CDR2 is YSLEER. The CDR3 length is 13 residues. V was cut by 3 bases and J by 5 bases, with 11 bases left in between.

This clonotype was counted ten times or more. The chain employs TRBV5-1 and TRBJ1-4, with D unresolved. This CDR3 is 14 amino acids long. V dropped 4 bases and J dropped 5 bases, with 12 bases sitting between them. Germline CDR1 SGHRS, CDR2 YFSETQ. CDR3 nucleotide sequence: TGCGCCAGCAGCCTCCATGGCATCAATGAAAAACTGTTTTTT. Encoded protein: CASSLHGINEKLFF.

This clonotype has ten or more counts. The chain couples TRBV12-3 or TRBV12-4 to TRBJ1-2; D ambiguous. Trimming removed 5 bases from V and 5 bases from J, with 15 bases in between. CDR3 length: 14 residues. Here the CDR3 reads CASSPAGIKYGYTF. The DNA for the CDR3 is TGTGCCAGCAGTCCCGCTGGGATCAAGTATGGCTACACCTTC.

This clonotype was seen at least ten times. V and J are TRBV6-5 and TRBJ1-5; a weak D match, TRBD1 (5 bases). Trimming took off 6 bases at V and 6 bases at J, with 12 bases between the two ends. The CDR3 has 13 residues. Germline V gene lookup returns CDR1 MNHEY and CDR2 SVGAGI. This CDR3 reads CASSPGGTQPQHF. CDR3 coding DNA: TGTGCCAGCAGCCCTGGGGGGACTCAGCCCCAGCATTTT.

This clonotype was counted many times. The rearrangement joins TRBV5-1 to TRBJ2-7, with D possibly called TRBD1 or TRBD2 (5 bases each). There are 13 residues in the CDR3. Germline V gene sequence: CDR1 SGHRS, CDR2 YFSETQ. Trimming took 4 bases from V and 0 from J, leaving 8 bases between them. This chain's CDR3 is CASSRGPSYEQYF. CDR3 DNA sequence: TGCGCCAGCAGCAGGGGACCCTCCTACGAGCAGTACTTC.

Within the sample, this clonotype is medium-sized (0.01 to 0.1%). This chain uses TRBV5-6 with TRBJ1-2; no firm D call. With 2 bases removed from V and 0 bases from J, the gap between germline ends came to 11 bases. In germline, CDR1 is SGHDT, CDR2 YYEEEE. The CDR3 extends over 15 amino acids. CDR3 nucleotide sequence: TGTGCCAGCAGCTTTAAAGGACCAGCTAACTATGGCTACACCTTC. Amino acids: CASSFKGPANYGYTF.

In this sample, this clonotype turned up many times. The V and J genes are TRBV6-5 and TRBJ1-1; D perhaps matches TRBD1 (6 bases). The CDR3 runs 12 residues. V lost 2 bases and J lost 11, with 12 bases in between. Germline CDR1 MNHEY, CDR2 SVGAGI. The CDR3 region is CASSYRGGLAFF. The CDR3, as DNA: TGTGCCAGCAGTTACCGAGGGGGGTTGGCTTTCTTT.

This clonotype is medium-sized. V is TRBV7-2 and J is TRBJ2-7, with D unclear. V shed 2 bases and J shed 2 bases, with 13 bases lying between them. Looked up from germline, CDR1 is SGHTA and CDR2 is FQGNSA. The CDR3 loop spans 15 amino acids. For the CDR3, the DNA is TGTGCCAGCAGCTTACTTTTAGGGCCTGCCTACGAGCAGTACTTC. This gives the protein CASSLLLGPAYEQYF.

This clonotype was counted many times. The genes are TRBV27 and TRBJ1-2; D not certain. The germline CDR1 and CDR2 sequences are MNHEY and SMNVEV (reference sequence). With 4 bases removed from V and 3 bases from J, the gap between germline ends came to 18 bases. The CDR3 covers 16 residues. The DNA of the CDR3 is TGTGCCAGCAGTTCATTCTTGGGCAGCTTACACTATGGCTACACCTTC. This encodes CASSSFLGSLHYGYTF.

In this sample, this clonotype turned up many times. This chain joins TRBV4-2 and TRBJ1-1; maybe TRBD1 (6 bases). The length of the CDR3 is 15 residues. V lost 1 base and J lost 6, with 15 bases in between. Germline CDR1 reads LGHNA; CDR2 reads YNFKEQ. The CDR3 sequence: CASSQVPQGPSEAFF. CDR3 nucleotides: TGTGCCAGCAGCCAAGTCCCTCAGGGGCCATCTGAAGCTTTCTTT.

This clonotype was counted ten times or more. In DNA, the CDR3 is TGTGCCACCAGCAGAGGCCTTGGGGGGCGCACAGATACGCAGTATTTT. This sequence encodes CATSRGLGGRTDTQYF. V usage is TRBV15 and J usage is TRBJ2-3, with D perhaps assigned TRBD1 or TRBD2 (6 bases each). The CDR3 spans 16 residues. Trimming left V 1 base short and J 1 base short, with 12 bases between. CDR1 is LNHNV, CDR2 YYDKDF, per germline (reference sequence).

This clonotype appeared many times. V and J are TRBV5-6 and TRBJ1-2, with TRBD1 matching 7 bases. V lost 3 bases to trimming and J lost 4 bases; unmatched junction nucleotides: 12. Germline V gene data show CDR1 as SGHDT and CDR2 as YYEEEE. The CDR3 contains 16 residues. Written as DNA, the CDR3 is TGTGCCAGCAGCTACCAGGGACAGTCATCTAGCTATGGCTACACCTTC. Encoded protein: CASSYQGQSSSYGYTF.

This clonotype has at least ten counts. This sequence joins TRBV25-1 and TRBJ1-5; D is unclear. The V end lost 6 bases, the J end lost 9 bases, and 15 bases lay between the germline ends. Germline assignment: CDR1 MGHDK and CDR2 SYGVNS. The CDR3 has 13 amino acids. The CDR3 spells CASSLGSLAPQHF. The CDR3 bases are TGTGCCAGCAGCTTGGGCAGCCTCGCGCCCCAGCATTTT. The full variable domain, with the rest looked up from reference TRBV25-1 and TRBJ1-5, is EADIYQTPRYLVIGTGKKITLECSQTMGHDKMYWYQQDPGMELHLIHYSYGVNSTEKGDLSSESTVSRIRTEHFPLTLESARPSHTSQYLCASSLGSLAPQHFGDGTRLSIL.